This is a list of T cell receptor beta chains from one sample in a study of OX40 agonist ivuxolimab in advanced cancers. Produced via immunoSEQ multiplex PCR; TCRdb's table is partial and in-frame only. Among about 22,000 clones, around nine tenths were seen once, and the ten largest hold roughly a third. This material consisted of CD4+ or CD8+ T cells sorted from blood, taken in a trial of the OX40 agonist ivuxolimab. Receptors originate from an adult with an advanced solid tumor such as melanoma, head and neck, liver or kidney cancer. CDR3s include the opening cysteine and the closing phenylalanine or tryptophan. A D gene is named only where the DNA matches it firmly. The size entry is marked missing in some rows and otherwise reads once, few, many or a size class.

size: .
D: TRBD2
J: TRBJ2-7
V: TRBV7-6
DNA: TGTGCCAGCAGCTTAGGCGGGAGCGTCACCTACGAGCAGTACTTC
CDR3: CASSLGGSVTYEQYF

size: .
D: TRBD2
J: TRBJ2-1
V: TRBV11-2
DNA: TGTGCCAGCAGCTCCGGACTAGCGGACTACAATGAGCAGTTCTTC
CDR3: CASSSGLADYNEQFF

size: .
D: TRBD2
J: TRBJ2-1
V: TRBV4-3
DNA: TGCGCCAGCAGCTTCGGACTAGCGGGCACAAATGAGCAGTTCTTC
CDR3: CASSFGLAGTNEQFF

size: once
D: .
J: TRBJ2-2
V: TRBV7-6
DNA: TGTGCCAGCAGTTCACCCTATGCCGGGGAGCTGTTTTTT
CDR3: CASSSPYAGELFF

size: .
D: TRBD2
J: TRBJ2-7
V: TRBV5-1
DNA: TGCGCCAGCAGCTTAGCCGGGACTAGCCCTTTCTACGAGCAGTACTTC
CDR3: CASSLAGTSPFYEQYF

size: .
D: .
J: TRBJ2-1
V: TRBV20-1
DNA: TGCAGTGCTAGAGAGTACAATGAGCAGTTCTTC
CDR3: CSAREYNEQFF

size: .
D: .
J: TRBJ2-1
V: TRBV27
DNA: TGTGCCAGCAGTTTACTACGGGGTGAGCAGTTCTTC
CDR3: CASSLLRGEQFF

size: .
D: .
J: TRBJ2-1
V: TRBV4-1
DNA: TGCGCCAGCAGCCAAGTACCGCTACTAGCTGACTACAATGAGCAGTTCTTC
CDR3: CASSQVPLLADYNEQFF

size: once
D: .
J: TRBJ1-1
V: TRBV6-5
DNA: TGTGCCAGCAGTTATGCAGGGTACACTGAAGCTTTCTTT
CDR3: CASSYAGYTEAFF

size: .
D: TRBD1
J: TRBJ2-1
V: TRBV9
DNA: TGTGCCAGCAGCGTAGTGTCAGGGGGCTACAATGAGCAGTTCTTC
CDR3: CASSVVSGGYNEQFF

size: .
D: .
J: TRBJ2-5
V: TRBV29-1
DNA: TGCAGCGTTGAAGGGGGTTCGGAGGTTTTTGAGACCCAGTACTTC
CDR3: CSVEGGSEVFETQYF

size: .
D: TRBD1
J: TRBJ2-6
V: TRBV27
DNA: TGTGCCAGCAGTTTAACTGGACAGGGTAGCTCTGGGGCCAACGTCCTGACTTTC
CDR3: CASSLTGQGSSGANVLTF

size: .
D: TRBD2
J: TRBJ2-1
V: TRBV5-1
DNA: TGCGCCAGCAGCTTGGGTGTGACTAGCGGACGCTACAATGAGCAGTTCTTC
CDR3: CASSLGVTSGRYNEQFF

size: .
D: .
J: TRBJ1-5
V: TRBV2
DNA: TGTGCCAGCAGATGGGACCCGATGAGCAATCAGCCCCAGCATTTT
CDR3: CASRWDPMSNQPQHF

size: .
D: TRBD1
J: TRBJ2-7
V: TRBV10-3
DNA: TGTGCCATCAGTAGACCCACAGGAGCCACATCCTCCGGGACAGTCTTCGAGCAGTACTTC
CDR3: CAISRPTGATSSGTVFEQYF

size: .
D: .
J: TRBJ1-2
V: TRBV7-2
DNA: TGTGCCGGGTCAACAACACCGGCGGTAAATGGCTACACCTTC
CDR3: CAGSTTPAVNGYTF